This T cell receptor beta chain was obtained from a study of shared clonotypes between healthy human individuals. Sequenced by immunoSEQ multiplex PCR; TCRdb stores in-frame clones only, minus some. The sample lists about 460,000 clones, 75% to 80% seen once, with around 12% in the top ten. Germline CDR1 KGHSH, CDR2 LQKENI. The CDR3 has 15 residues. The V and J genes are TRBV18 and TRBJ2-5; TRBD2 matches at 10 bases. The J call may not be correct, given that the DNA end is closer to TRBJ2-7. This clonotype originated in a woman aged 40-49 years in good health. Some clones in this sample may be carry-over from other donors' samples. Sequences were obtained from PBMCs. CDR3 in amino acids: CASSPRTSGTYEQYF. The CDR3 DNA sequence: TGTGCCAGCTCACCACGGACTAGCGGAACCTACGAGCAGTACTTC.